This TCR beta chain was recorded in a study of blood T cell repertoires in COVID-19. Study-wide background: Samples representing acute and convalescent COVID-19 were sourced from the United States, Italy and Spain. The analysed material was cDNA or gDNA that came from T cells, B-cell-depleted T cells, or PBMCs.

V trimming: 1 base; J trimming: 5 bases; junction bases outside the gene matches: 8. CDR1 is LGHNA, CDR2 YSLEER, per germline. The length of the CDR3 is 15 residues. Original analysis: Estimation of nucleated cell counts was performed using reference gene primer amplification. TCRdb's table, derived via immunoSEQ multiplex PCR, lists solely in-frame clones and lacks some. That table gives V, J and clone size, and the DNA gave D and trimming. The sample lists about 190,000 clones, about 88% occurring once. The sequence was collected from an elderly woman with acute or convalescent COVID-19. The chain combines TRBV4-3 with TRBJ2-7; 7 bases agree with TRBD2. Sequenced input: peripheral blood. CDR3 bases: TGCGCCAGCAGCCAAGGGCTAGCGGAGTCCAACGAGCAGTACTTC. Protein: CASSQGLAESNEQYF.